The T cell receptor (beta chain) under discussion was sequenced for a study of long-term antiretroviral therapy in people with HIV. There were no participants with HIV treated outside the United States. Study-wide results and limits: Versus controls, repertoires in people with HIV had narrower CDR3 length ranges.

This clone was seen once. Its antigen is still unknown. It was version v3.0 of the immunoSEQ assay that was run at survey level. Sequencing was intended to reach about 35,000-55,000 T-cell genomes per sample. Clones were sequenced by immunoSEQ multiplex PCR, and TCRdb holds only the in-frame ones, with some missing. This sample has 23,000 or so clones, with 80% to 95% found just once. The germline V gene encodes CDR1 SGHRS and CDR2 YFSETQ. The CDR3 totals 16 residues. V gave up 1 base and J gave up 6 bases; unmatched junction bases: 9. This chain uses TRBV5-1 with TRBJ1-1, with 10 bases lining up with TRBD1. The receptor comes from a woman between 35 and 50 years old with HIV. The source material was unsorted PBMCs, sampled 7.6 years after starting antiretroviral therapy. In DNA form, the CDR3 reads TGCGCCAGCAGCTTGATGGCGACAGGGGGCATGGCTGAAGCTTTCTTT. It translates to CASSLMATGGMAEAFF. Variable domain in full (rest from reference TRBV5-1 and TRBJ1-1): KAGVTQTPRYLIKTRGQQVTLSCSPISGHRSVSWYQQTPGQGLQFLFEYFSETQRNKGNFPGRFSGRQFSNSRSEMNVSTLELGDSALYLCASSLMATGGMAEAFFGQGTRLTVV.